Below are 22 T cell receptor beta chains sequenced from a single sample in a study of PD-1 blockade in classical Hodgkin lymphoma (TCRdb year 2020). To prepare the library, the immunoSEQ multiplex PCR assay was applied. TCRdb carries this immuneACCESS record with in-frame sequences only. Its versions omit some clonotypes, under half of them owing to an unresolved V gene in the studies checked, with the rest unexplained. Here the sample has some 90,000 clones; over 75% occur a single time. The ten largest clonotypes hold 8% to 9.5% of the sample. The time point label here, explained by the study, means: cycle 4 day 1 (C4D1), after more than five weeks of nivolumab. Every trial patient had relapsed following autologous stem cell transplantation, and prior brentuximab vedotin exposure was what differed among cohorts A, B and C. This material consisted of peripheral blood mononuclear cells (PBMCs), taken before the fourth cycle of nivolumab. These receptors came from a human donor with classical Hodgkin lymphoma.

The gene calls are TRBV7-8 and TRBJ2-7; D remains ambiguous. Germline V lookup: CDR1 SGHVS, CDR2 FQNEAQ. The CDR3 has 13 residues. V lost 1 base and J lost 3, with 7 bases in between. This CDR3 reads CASSLGPIYEQYF. As DNA, the CDR3 is TGTGCCAGCAGCTTAGGTCCGATCTACGAGCAGTACTTC. Looking up the rest from reference TRBV7-8 and TRBJ2-7 gives the full variable domain: GAGVSQSPRYKVAKRGQDVALRCDPISGHVSLFWYQQALGQGPEFLTYFQNEAQLDKSGLPSDRFFAERPEGSVSTLKIQRTQQEDSAVYLCASSLGPIYEQYFGPGTRLTVT.

The V and J genes are TRBV6-5 and TRBJ1-1; D unresolved. The germline CDR1 and CDR2 sequences are MNHEY and SVGAGI. The V end was cut by 2 bases, the J end by 5 bases, with 9 bases between. CDR3 size: 13 residues. The CDR3: CASSYVRETEAFF. The CDR3 DNA reads TGTGCCAGCAGTTACGTTCGTGAGACTGAAGCTTTCTTT.

CDR3 loop: CASSSEGHLALSEQYF. The CDR3 DNA reads as TGTGCCAGCAGCTCCGAAGGACATCTAGCTCTGAGTGAGCAGTACTTC. The V call is TRBV11-2, the J call TRBJ2-7; D tentatively fits TRBD1 or TRBD2 (5 bases each). The CDR3 is made up of 16 amino acids. Trimming removed 4 bases from V and 7 bases from J, with 23 bases in between. Germline values: CDR1 SGHAT, CDR2 FQNNGV.

The V and J genes are TRBV7-8 and TRBJ2-7, with 8 bases identical to TRBD2. The germline gives CDR1 SGHVS, CDR2 FQNEAQ. This CDR3 has 15 amino acids. J was trimmed by 0 bases and V by 1 base; bases with no gene match: 2. The CDR3 sequence: CASSLGTSGSYEQYF. DNA of the CDR3: TGTGCCAGCAGCTTAGGAACTAGCGGCTCCTACGAGCAGTACTTC.

The V gene is TRBV10-3, the J gene TRBJ1-3; possible D gene TRBD1, 5 bases. Germline V gene lookup returns CDR1 ENHRY and CDR2 SYGVKD. The CDR3 runs 15 residues. Trimming took 8 bases from V and 0 from J, leaving 14 bases between them. The CDR3 DNA sequence: TGTGCCATCGGGGGAGGGCAGAGCTCTGGAAACACCATATATTTT. Translation: CAIGGGQSSGNTIYF.

V gene TRBV27 combines with J gene TRBJ2-7; TRBD1 matches at 8 bases. The length of the CDR3 is 13 residues. Trimming at V came to 5 bases and at J to 7 bases, leaving 7 bases not matched to a gene. Germline CDR1 reads MNHEY; CDR2 reads SMNVEV (reference sequence). The CDR3 DNA follows: TGTGCCAGCAGTCGTGGGACAGGTTTTGAGCAGTACTTC. Amino acid sequence: CASSRGTGFEQYF.

The V call is TRBV9, the J call TRBJ2-1; tentatively, D is TRBD2 (5 bases). This CDR3 has 16 amino acids. Trimming took 4 bases from V and 2 from J, leaving 16 bases between them. Per germline, CDR1 SGDLS and CDR2 YYNGEE. This chain's CDR3 is CASSQSRTGPYNEQFF. The CDR3 coding sequence is TGTGCCAGCAGCCAATCCAGGACTGGTCCCTACAATGAGCAGTTCTTC.

This chain uses TRBV7-9 with TRBJ1-1, with D possibly TRBD1 on 5 matching bases. Trimming pared 0 bases from V and 9 bases from J, leaving 14 bases between. This CDR3 is 14 amino acids long. CDR1 and CDR2 (germline): SEHNR, FQNEAQ (reference sequence). This chain's CDR3 is CASSLAIRDGQAFF. The CDR3 DNA sequence: TGTGCCAGCAGCTTAGCGATCCGGGACGGCCAAGCTTTCTTT.

This clone was observed a handful of times. The chain joins TRBV7-9 to TRBJ2-7, with D possibly being TRBD2 (5 bases). CDR3 length: 14 amino acids. CDR1 and CDR2 from the germline V gene are SEHNR and FQNEAQ (reference sequence). V dropped 4 bases and J dropped 3 bases, with 13 bases sitting between them. This chain's CDR3 is CASSSYRGDYEQYF. CDR3 DNA: TGTGCCAGCAGCTCCTACCGGGGAGACTACGAGCAGTACTTC.

V is TRBV5-4 and J is TRBJ1-1, with 9 bases matching TRBD1. Germline CDR1 reads SGHNT; CDR2 reads YYREEE (reference sequence). V trimming: 5 bases; J trimming: 5 bases; junction bases outside the gene matches: 7. The CDR3 spans 14 residues. The CDR3 here is CASRHRDRETEAFF. The CDR3 bases are TGTGCCAGCAGGCACCGGGACAGGGAAACTGAAGCTTTCTTT. Variable domain in full (rest from reference TRBV5-4 and TRBJ1-1): ETGVTQSPTHLIKTRGQQVTLRCSSQSGHNTVSWYQQALGQGPQFIFQYYREEENGRGNFPPRFSGLQFPNYSSELNVNALELDDSALYLCASRHRDRETEAFFGQGTRLTVV.

The chain carries TRBV29-1 and TRBJ2-1; TRBD2 matches 10 bases. V lost 1 base and J lost 7; bases outside the gene matches: 13. From germline, CDR1 is SQVTM and CDR2 ANQGSEA. This CDR3 region has 17 residues. The CDR3 protein is CSVEGGRTGLARNEQFF. As DNA, the CDR3 is TGCAGCGTTGAAGGGGGGCGAACGGGACTAGCGAGGAATGAGCAGTTCTTC.

V is TRBV6-5 and J is TRBJ2-7; D is uncertain. The CDR3 is made up of 12 amino acids. The V and J ends lost 0 bases and 7 bases respectively, with 7 bases between them. CDR1 and CDR2 (germline): MNHEY, SVGAGI. For the CDR3, the DNA is TGTGCCAGCAGTTACTCGGTAGGAGAGCAGTACTTC. It yields the protein CASSYSVGEQYF.

V usage is TRBV6-5 and J usage is TRBJ1-1; no definite D call. The germline gives CDR1 MNHEY, CDR2 SVGAGI. Trimming removed 7 bases at V and 9 bases at J, with 15 bases between. The CDR3 extends over 12 amino acids. CDR3 loop: CASTSRLGKAFF. CDR3 DNA sequence: TGTGCCAGCACCTCTAGGCTGGGAAAAGCTTTCTTT.

This rearrangement joins TRBV5-1 to TRBJ1-3; D is possibly TRBD1 (5 bases). V lost 0 bases and J 4 bases, leaving 14 bases between the germline ends. The CDR3 totals 16 residues. Per the germline V gene, CDR1 is SGHRS and CDR2 is YFSETQ. The CDR3 nucleotides are TGCGCCAGCAGCTTGGCGGGGGAAGTGACGGGAAACACCATATATTTT. Its translation is CASSLAGEVTGNTIYF.

The rearrangement joins TRBV12-2 to TRBJ2-7; the D call TRBD2 from the table was never checked on the DNA. TRBV12-2 is flagged as a pseudogene. The CDR3 has 20 residues. The CDR3 region has the DNA TGTGCAAGTCGCTTAAAGCGGGGGCGGACTAGCGGGATACGAACCTACGAGCAGTACTTC. Its protein product is CASRLKRGRTSGIRTYEQYF.

The chain employs TRBV29-1 and TRBJ2-5; 7 bases map to TRBD2. Germline V gives CDR1 SQVTM, CDR2 ANQGSEA. Germline trimming cut 3 bases from V and 5 bases from J; bases unmatched to any gene: 3. The CDR3 is made up of 12 amino acids. CDR3 nucleotide sequence: TGCAGCGTTGATAGCGGGTTCGAGACCCAGTACTTC. Its protein is CSVDSGFETQYF.

This chain links TRBV10-3 with TRBJ2-5; 8 nucleotides line up with TRBD2. CDR1 and CDR2 (germline): ENHRY, SYGVKD. V dropped 10 bases and J dropped 1; count of bases not matched to a gene: 2. The CDR3 consists of 12 residues. This chain's CDR3 is CATGTSQETQYF. The CDR3 nucleotides read TGTGCCACAGGGACTAGCCAAGAGACCCAGTACTTC.

The rearrangement uses TRBV4-2 and TRBJ1-3, with D possibly matching TRBD1 (6 bases). The germline V gene has CDR1 LGHNA and CDR2 YNFKEQ. The CDR3 totals 15 residues. V dropped 1 base and J dropped 8 bases, with 15 bases sitting between them. In nucleotides, the CDR3 is TGTGCCAGCAGCCAAGGGACAGATCAACGAGACACCATATATTTT. This gives the protein CASSQGTDQRDTIYF.

This clone turned up a few times. The gene calls are TRBV19 and TRBJ2-5; TRBD1 matches 8 bases. Germline loops: CDR1 LNHDA, CDR2 SQIVND (reference sequence). The CDR3 spans 18 residues. Trimming removed 5 bases from V and 1 base from J; junction bases left unmatched: 15. CDR3 nucleotides: TGTGCCAGTAGTCCCGCAGGGGGCACACGCACCAGCCAAGAGACCCAGTACTTC. Encoded protein: CASSPAGGTRTSQETQYF.

This clone was seen a single time. The gene calls are TRBV7-9 and TRBJ1-1; 12 nucleotides agree with TRBD1. The germline gives CDR1 SEHNR, CDR2 FQNEAQ (reference sequence). This CDR3 comprises 17 residues. After removal of 5 bases from V and 0 bases from J, the junction contained 7 bases not matched to a gene. In DNA, the CDR3 is TGTGCCAGCAGCATTCTAGGGACAGGGGGCATGAACACTGAAGCTTTCTTT. It yields the protein CASSILGTGGMNTEAFF.

This chain connects TRBV15 to TRBJ2-2; 10 bases agree with TRBD2. Germline loops: CDR1 LNHNV, CDR2 YYDKDF (reference sequence). Trimming took 3 bases from V and 3 from J; bases not matched to a gene: 10. This CDR3 contains 18 residues. The CDR3 here is CATSSSSGGPPYTGELFF. The CDR3 DNA reads TGTGCCACCAGCAGTTCTAGCGGGGGCCCACCCTACACCGGGGAGCTGTTTTTT.

The chain carries TRBV5-1 and TRBJ2-5; D unresolved. V was clipped by 3 bases and J by 5 bases, with 17 bases between them. CDR1 SGHRS and CDR2 YFSETQ come from the germline V gene. This CDR3 comprises 15 residues. Written as DNA, the CDR3 is TGCGCCAGCAGCTCTGACACCGGACGAGACGAGACCCAGTACTTC. Residues: CASSSDTGRDETQYF.